Listed here is a single TCR beta chain. Its antigen is not identified. Every one of the patients relapsed after autologous stem cell transplantation (brentuximab vedotin exposure was variable). The source of the sample is a study of PD-1 blockade in classical Hodgkin lymphoma. Profiled with immunoSEQ multiplex PCR; TCRdb holds only in-frame clones, not every one. The sample records 10,000 to 15,000 clones, over 80% being singletons. The CDR3 covers 15 residues. The V gene's germline CDR1 is SGHVS and CDR2 FNYEAQ. J gave up 3 bases and V 1 base, and 3 bases lay outside the gene matches. Findings and limits, study-wide: CD8+ TCR diversity did not rise significantly by C4D1, unlike CD4+. Complete responders had baseline diversity similar to newly diagnosed patients. Repertoire differences have undefined causes, possibly disease activity or prior therapy. Newly diagnosed patients reportedly trailed healthy donors in baseline TCR diversity.

The J gene is TRBJ2-1, the V gene TRBV7-6; 7 bases map to TRBD1. The receptor's source is a human donor with classical Hodgkin lymphoma. The sequencing here drew on peripheral blood mononuclear cells (PBMCs), taken at baseline. CDR3 sequence: CASSLGTGVYNEQFF. The CDR3 nucleotides are TGTGCCAGCAGCTTAGGGACAGGAGTCTACAATGAGCAGTTCTTC.